The 27 T cell receptor beta chains listed next were all sequenced from one sample in a study of PD-1 blockade in classical Hodgkin lymphoma. TCRdb's table, derived via immunoSEQ multiplex PCR, lists solely in-frame clones and lacks some. The data show roughly 100,000 clones, 89% seen once. The time point denotes: cycle 4 day 1 (C4D1), after less than 7 weeks of nivolumab. There was relapse after autologous stem cell transplantation in every patient, and there was variation in brentuximab vedotin exposure. Sequenced material: peripheral blood mononuclear cells (PBMCs), taken before the fourth cycle of nivolumab. The receptors here all came from a human donor with classical Hodgkin lymphoma.

The chain links TRBV11-2 to TRBJ2-3, with D unresolved. CDR1 is SGHAT, CDR2 FQNNGV, per germline. CDR3 length: 15 residues. The V gene lost 5 bases and the J gene lost 1 base, with 13 bases spanning the gap. The CDR3 sequence is CASSPVGVGTDTQYF. The CDR3 coding sequence is TGTGCCAGCAGCCCCGTTGGGGTTGGCACAGATACGCAGTATTTT.

The chain couples TRBV19 to TRBJ1-5; possible D gene TRBD1, 5 bases. The CDR3 contains 13 residues. The germline V and J ends were trimmed by 8 bases and 4 bases, with 12 bases remaining between them. The germline V gene has CDR1 LNHDA and CDR2 SQIVND (reference sequence). DNA for the CDR3: TGTGCCAGTGGGAAGACAGTAAATCAGCCCCAGCATTTT. This encodes CASGKTVNQPQHF.

Worth noting for this clone: The sample holds other DNA sequences that translate to the same CDR3. The CDR3 DNA follows: TGCGCCAGCAGCTTGGACAGACAAATGAACACTGAAGCTTTCTTT. Encoded protein: CASSLDRQMNTEAFF. The chain employs TRBV5-1 and TRBJ1-1; D not certain. This CDR3 contains 15 residues. With 0 bases removed from V and 0 bases from J, the gap between germline ends came to 9 bases. The germline V gene encodes CDR1 SGHRS and CDR2 YFSETQ.

This chain connects TRBV11-2 to TRBJ2-3, with D hard to call. The germline V gene has CDR1 SGHAT and CDR2 FQNNGV. The CDR3 is made up of 11 amino acids. V dropped 5 bases and J dropped 2 bases, with 2 bases sitting between them. The CDR3 sequence: CASSDTDTQYF. The CDR3 DNA reads TGTGCCAGCAGCGACACAGATACGCAGTATTTT.

In this sample, this clone turned up once. The chain joins TRBV7-9 to TRBJ2-4; D is possibly TRBD1 (5 bases). CDR1 is SEHNR and CDR2 is FQNEAQ in the germline V gene (reference sequence). The V end lost 2 bases, the J end lost 0 bases, and 11 bases lay between the germline ends. CDR3 length: 16 amino acids. The DNA of the CDR3 is TGTGCCAGCAGCTTAATAGGACACTCAGCCAAAAACATTCAGTACTTC. It codes for CASSLIGHSAKNIQYF.

The CDR3 protein is CASSFDSWNTEAFF. CDR3 DNA sequence: TGTGCCAGCAGTTTTGACAGCTGGAACACTGAAGCTTTCTTT. This sequence joins TRBV27 and TRBJ1-1, with D possibly being TRBD1 (5 bases). The V and J ends lost 3 bases and 1 base respectively, with 9 bases between them. The CDR3 covers 14 residues. The V gene's germline CDR1 is MNHEY and CDR2 SMNVEV (reference sequence).

This clone appeared once. The gene calls are TRBV30 and TRBJ2-1; TRBD2 might be the D (6 bases). This CDR3 comprises 16 residues. The germline V gene encodes CDR1 GTSNPN and CDR2 SVGIG (reference sequence). V shed 3 bases and J shed 0 bases, with 15 bases lying between them. The CDR3 region is CAWRDAGLPSYNEQFF. In DNA, the CDR3 is TGTGCCTGGAGAGATGCCGGACTACCCTCCTACAATGAGCAGTTCTTC.

The rearrangement joins TRBV6-5 to TRBJ1-1, with a possible D match to TRBD1 (5 bases). The germline V gene has CDR1 MNHEY and CDR2 SVGAGI. This CDR3 comprises 14 residues. V lost 2 bases and J 4 bases, leaving 11 bases between the germline ends. The CDR3 protein is CASSYGRGRTEAFF. DNA of the CDR3: TGTGCCAGCAGTTACGGTAGGGGACGCACTGAAGCTTTCTTT.

This sequence joins TRBV5-6 and TRBJ1-2, with D unclear. The CDR3 consists of 13 residues. Trimming removed 5 bases from V and 3 bases from J, with 11 bases in between. Germline V gives CDR1 SGHDT, CDR2 YYEEEE. This CDR3 reads CASRVGPDYGYTF. In nucleotides, the CDR3 is TGTGCCAGCAGGGTTGGACCGGACTATGGCTACACCTTC.

This rearrangement joins TRBV30 to TRBJ2-1; the match to TRBD2 covers 7 bases. CDR3 length equals 16 residues. Losses at the gene ends were 0 bases for V and 9 bases for J; bases not matched to a gene: 14. Looked up from germline, CDR1 is GTSNPN and CDR2 is SVGIG (reference sequence). CDR3: CAWSVGGSGYLTEQFF. DNA for the CDR3: TGTGCCTGGAGTGTAGGTGGTAGCGGGTACCTCACTGAGCAGTTCTTC.

The rearrangement uses TRBV5-1 and TRBJ1-4; D not resolved. V dropped 2 bases and J dropped 2 bases, with 10 bases sitting between them. This CDR3 has 15 amino acids. The germline V gene has CDR1 SGHRS and CDR2 YFSETQ. The CDR3 loop reads CASSLLGSTNEKLFF. The CDR3 nucleotides are TGCGCCAGCAGCTTATTAGGGAGTACTAATGAAAAACTGTTTTTT.

J is TRBJ2-1 and V is TRBV5-6, with D tentatively TRBD1 or TRBD2 (5 bases each). V dropped 2 bases and J dropped 6 bases, with 18 bases sitting between them. The CDR3 is 16 residues long. The germline V gene has CDR1 SGHDT and CDR2 YYEEEE. The CDR3 spells CASSFMTGTLGNEQFF. The CDR3, as DNA: TGTGCCAGCAGCTTCATGACTGGGACGCTGGGCAATGAGCAGTTCTTC.

The rearrangement joins TRBV11-2 to TRBJ2-4; D remains unclear. The V end was cut by 5 bases, the J end by 7 bases, with 15 bases between. CDR1 and CDR2 (germline): SGHAT, FQNNGV. This CDR3 spans 14 amino acids. CDR3 sequence (DNA): TGTGCCAGCAGCCCGGTAGGCCTCCGGAACATTCAGTACTTC. Translating gives CASSPVGLRNIQYF.

The chain employs TRBV7-9 and TRBJ1-5, with TRBD1 matching 7 bases. Germline trimming cut 1 base from V and 9 bases from J; bases unmatched to any gene: 9. The CDR3 is made up of 15 amino acids. Germline values: CDR1 SEHNR, CDR2 FQNEAQ (reference sequence). CDR3 residues: CASSLGGGGLRPQHF. The DNA of the CDR3 is TGTGCCAGCAGCTTAGGAGGAGGGGGCCTCCGGCCCCAGCATTTT.

This sequence joins TRBV10-3 and TRBJ2-7; no definite D call. The CDR3 extends over 11 amino acids. CDR1 and CDR2 (germline): ENHRY, SYGVKD. V lost 4 bases to trimming and J lost 5 bases, with 6 bases between them. The DNA for the CDR3 is TGTGCCATCAGTGGATCCAACGAGCAGTACTTC. This translates into CAISGSNEQYF.

J is TRBJ2-7 and V is TRBV6-5; D is unclear. CDR3 length: 14 residues. Germline CDR1 is MNHEY and CDR2 is SVGAGI. V dropped 4 bases and J dropped 2 bases, with 12 bases sitting between them. The CDR3 DNA reads as TGTGCCAGCAGTTTTTCGACGGTTACCTACGAGCAGTACTTC. Its translation is CASSFSTVTYEQYF.

This clone was picked up one time. The J gene is TRBJ2-7, the V gene TRBV7-9; the D is unclear. The germline CDR1 and CDR2 sequences are SEHNR and FQNEAQ (reference sequence). The CDR3 covers 14 residues. The ends were cut back, 2 bases at V and 0 bases at J, with 8 bases in the middle. In nucleotides, the CDR3 is TGTGCCAGCAGCTTAAACACCCTCTCCTACGAGCAGTACTTC. Translating it yields CASSLNTLSYEQYF.

The rearrangement joins TRBV27 to TRBJ1-1; D remains ambiguous. The CDR3 loop spans 16 amino acids. The germline V gene encodes CDR1 MNHEY and CDR2 SMNVEV (reference sequence). V lost 1 base and J lost 0, with 12 bases in between. CDR3 in amino acids: CASSLLFPFVNTEAFF. In nucleotides, the CDR3 is TGTGCCAGCAGTTTATTGTTCCCATTTGTGAACACTGAAGCTTTCTTT.

The gene calls are TRBV7-2 and TRBJ2-7; D may be TRBD1 (5 bases). Germline CDR1 SGHTA, CDR2 FQGNSA. The CDR3 totals 15 residues. The V and J ends lost 4 bases and 2 bases respectively, with 15 bases between them. The chain's CDR3 is CASSSLDRAAYEQYF. The CDR3 DNA reads as TGTGCCAGCAGCTCACTCGACAGAGCCGCCTACGAGCAGTACTTC.

The chain links TRBV5-4 to TRBJ2-5; a possible D gene is TRBD2 (6 bases). V was trimmed by 1 base and J by 1 base, leaving 17 bases between them. Germline CDR1 SGHNT, CDR2 YYREEE (reference sequence). The CDR3 sequence is 17 residues long. CDR3 DNA: TGTGCCAGCAGCTTGTTTCTCTCCAGCGGGCTCCAAGAGACCCAGTACTTC. Residues: CASSLFLSSGLQETQYF.

The chain uses TRBV19 and TRBJ1-5; 7 nucleotides align to TRBD1. V dropped 5 bases and J dropped 7; count of bases not matched to a gene: 11. The length of the CDR3 is 15 residues. The germline gives CDR1 LNHDA, CDR2 SQIVND (reference sequence). CDR3 bases: TGTGCCAGTAGTCCAAGGGGACAGCCAAAGCAGCCCCAGCATTTT. The encoded protein is CASSPRGQPKQPQHF.

As DNA, the CDR3 is TGTGCCAGCAGCTCAAGACAGTCCTACGAGCAGTACTTC. Amino acids: CASSSRQSYEQYF. The rearrangement uses TRBV11-2 and TRBJ2-7; D is perhaps TRBD1 (5 bases). The CDR3 runs 13 residues. V lost 4 bases to trimming and J lost 1 base, with 8 bases between them. Germline CDR1 is SGHAT and CDR2 is FQNNGV.

This chain connects TRBV6-5 to TRBJ2-5; D gene ambiguous. This CDR3 has 13 residues. The V end lost 1 base, the J end lost 2 bases, and 5 bases lay between the germline ends. Germline V gene data show CDR1 as MNHEY and CDR2 as SVGAGI. CDR3: CASSYYRQETQYF. CDR3 DNA: TGTGCCAGCAGTTACTACCGTCAAGAGACCCAGTACTTC.

Here the CDR3 DNA reads TGTGCCAGCAGTTTATACGCCGTTAGCGGGAGAGGGGAGACCCAGTACTTC. This sequence encodes CASSLYAVSGRGETQYF. The genes are TRBV27 and TRBJ2-5; 9 bases line up with TRBD2. This CDR3 contains 17 residues. Germline CDR1 MNHEY, CDR2 SMNVEV (reference sequence). V was clipped by 1 base and J by 5 bases; unmatched bases: 11.

This clone was found a few times. The CDR3 DNA sequence: TGCGCCAGCAGTGAAGCGGGAGGGTCTAGCACAGATACGCAGTATTTT. It is translated as CASSEAGGSSTDTQYF. J is TRBJ2-3 and V is TRBV5-1, with 10 bases aligning to TRBD2. CDR3 size: 16 residues. The ends lost 5 bases at V and 0 bases at J; junction bases unmatched: 6. Germline V gene data show CDR1 as SGHRS and CDR2 as YFSETQ.

This rearrangement joins TRBV2 to TRBJ2-3; D is undetermined. CDR1 and CDR2 (germline): SNHLY, FYNNEI. CDR3 size: 12 residues. V lost 4 bases, J lost 2 bases, and 4 bases lay in between. The DNA of the CDR3 is TGTGCCAGCAGTGCCAACACAGATACGCAGTATTTT. Protein sequence: CASSANTDTQYF.

The chain is built from TRBV10-3 and TRBJ1-3, with D possibly matching TRBD1 (5 bases). This CDR3 contains 14 residues. Per the germline V gene, CDR1 is ENHRY and CDR2 is SYGVKD. Trimming pared 4 bases from V and 4 bases from J, leaving 11 bases between. The CDR3: CAISGRGAGNTIYF. The CDR3 bases are TGTGCCATCAGTGGGAGGGGAGCCGGAAACACCATATATTTT.